Listed below are T cell receptor beta chains from one sample, sequenced in a study of radiotherapy plus CTLA-4 blockade in lung cancer. Generated by immunoSEQ multiplex PCR, the TCRdb table keeps only in-frame clones and is missing some. The data hold about 50,000 clones, with around four fifths observed a single time. The specimen was peripheral blood, collected from a patient treated with radiotherapy plus ipilimumab. The receptors shown here come from a human donor with non-small cell lung cancer whose response to radiotherapy plus ipilimumab could not be evaluated. Each CDR3 is given with its conserved first and last residue. Each record gives: J gene, D gene, clone size, V gene, CDR3 DNA, CDR3 protein. D genes are given only for firm matches. Size is stated for part of the rows, as once, few or many counts, or as a class when the clone is expanded.

J: TRBJ1-4; D: TRBD1; size: once; V: TRBV5-4; DNA: TGTGCCAGCAGCCGACAGGGGTTCGAGGAAAAACTGTTTTTT; CDR3: CASSRQGFEEKLFF
J: TRBJ2-2; D: TRBD2; size: -; V: TRBV19; DNA: TGTGCCAGTAGTATAGGGGGACTAGCGGGAGGGAAGTCCGGGGAGCTGTTTTTT; CDR3: CASSIGGLAGGKSGELFF
J: TRBJ1-3; D: -; size: -; V: TRBV28; DNA: TGTGCCAGCAGTTTCCCAGGAAACTTCGGAAACACCATATATTTT; CDR3: CASSFPGNFGNTIYF
J: TRBJ2-7; D: -; size: -; V: TRBV19; DNA: TGTGCCAGTAGTGGTTCCGTATACCCAATTTCGCGTGAGCAGTACTTC; CDR3: CASSGSVYPISREQYF
J: TRBJ1-1; D: TRBD1; size: -; V: TRBV27; DNA: TGTGCCAGCAGTTTAGGACAGGGATTCAGGACTGAAGCTTTCTTT; CDR3: CASSLGQGFRTEAFF
J: TRBJ1-2; D: TRBD1; size: -; V: TRBV15; DNA: TGTGCCACCCGGACAGGGCTCTATGGCTACACCTTC; CDR3: CATRTGLYGYTF
J: TRBJ2-3; D: TRBD2; size: -; V: TRBV7-9; DNA: TGTGCCAGCAGCCTGGGACTAGCGGGAGGAAGCACAGATACGCAGTATTTT; CDR3: CASSLGLAGGSTDTQYF
J: TRBJ1-1; D: -; size: -; V: TRBV7-9; DNA: TGTGCCAGCAGCTTGCAGGGGTTAAGCACTGAAGCTTTCTTT; CDR3: CASSLQGLSTEAFF
J: TRBJ1-5; D: TRBD1; size: -; V: TRBV2; DNA: TGTGCCAGCAGCCAGGGGGCACATAGCAATCAGCCCCAGCATTTT; CDR3: CASSQGAHSNQPQHF
J: TRBJ2-3; D: TRBD1; size: -; V: TRBV30; DNA: TGTGCCATGGACGACAGGGGGCGAAGAACAGATACGCAGTATTTT; CDR3: CAMDDRGRRTDTQYF
J: TRBJ2-1; D: TRBD2; size: -; V: TRBV7-2; DNA: TGTGCCAGCAGCCCTCCCGGGACTAGCAACAATGAGCAGTTCTTC; CDR3: CASSPPGTSNNEQFF
J: TRBJ2-7; D: TRBD2; size: -; V: TRBV28; DNA: TGTGCCAGCAGTTCGACTAGCGGGACTCCCTACGAGCAGTACTTC; CDR3: CASSSTSGTPYEQYF
J: TRBJ2-7; D: -; size: -; V: TRBV23-1; DNA: TGCGCCAGCAGTCAATCTGAGGGCGGACAGTGCCCCTACGAGCAGTACTTC; CDR3: CASSQSEGGQCPYEQYF
J: TRBJ1-5; D: TRBD1; size: -; V: TRBV9; DNA: TGTGCCAGCAGCGTGGGACAGTTTCAGCCCCAGCATTTT; CDR3: CASSVGQFQPQHF
J: TRBJ1-2; D: -; size: few; V: TRBV5-5; DNA: TGTGCCAGCAGCCTAACAGGGAATGGCTACACCTTC; CDR3: CASSLTGNGYTF
J: TRBJ1-3; D: -; size: -; V: TRBV28; DNA: TGTGCCAGCAGTCCTGAGAGGCACTCTGGAAACACCATATATTTT; CDR3: CASSPERHSGNTIYF
J: TRBJ2-4; D: -; size: -; V: TRBV6-6; DNA: TGTGCCAGCAGTTACCAGGGTCCTGGGGAGTACTTC; CDR3: CASSYQGPGEYF
J: TRBJ2-1; D: TRBD1; size: -; V: TRBV28; DNA: TGTGCCAGCAGTTTTTGGGACAGATACAATGAGCAGTTCTTC; CDR3: CASSFWDRYNEQFF
J: TRBJ2-5; D: TRBD2; size: few; V: TRBV11-2; DNA: TGTGCCAGCAGCGGCCCATGGGAGGGGCTCCAAGAGACCCAGTACTTC; CDR3: CASSGPWEGLQETQYF
J: TRBJ2-1; D: -; size: once; V: TRBV29-1; DNA: TGCAGCGTCAGGGGTCTGACTACTCATCAACACTCCAATGAGCAGTTCTTC; CDR3: CSVRGLTTHQHSNEQFF
J: TRBJ2-2; D: -; size: once; V: TRBV7-7; DNA: TGTGCTAGCAGCCGAGGACAGAACACCGGGGAGCTGTTTTTT; CDR3: CASSRGQNTGELFF
J: TRBJ1-4; D: TRBD1; size: -; V: TRBV10-3; DNA: TGTGCCATCAGTGAGTCGGAGACAGGGAATGAAAAACTGTTTTTT; CDR3: CAISESETGNEKLFF
J: TRBJ2-3; D: -; size: -; V: TRBV7-7; DNA: TGTGCTAGCAGCTTACAGGGCCTAAGCACAGATACGCAGTATTTT; CDR3: CASSLQGLSTDTQYF
J: TRBJ1-5; D: TRBD1; size: -; V: TRBV7-9; DNA: TGTGCCAGCAGCTCGGGACAGTCGAATCAGCCCCAGCATTTT; CDR3: CASSSGQSNQPQHF
J: TRBJ1-2; D: -; size: -; V: TRBV6-1; DNA: TGTGCCGGGGTCGGGGGGGGCGTCAACTATGGCTACACCTTC; CDR3: CAGVGGGVNYGYTF
J: TRBJ2-1; D: TRBD2; size: -; V: TRBV4-2; DNA: TGTGCCAGCAGCCAAGATTGGGCTAGCGGTTACAATGAGCAGTTCTTC; CDR3: CASSQDWASGYNEQFF
J: TRBJ1-3; D: -; size: -; V: TRBV4-2; DNA: TGTGCCAGCAGCCACTCCGCAGGGTCCGGAAACACCATATATTTT; CDR3: CASSHSAGSGNTIYF
J: TRBJ2-1; D: TRBD2; size: -; V: TRBV18; DNA: TGTGCCAGCTCACCCCCCGGGACTAGCGGGGCCTACAATGAGCAGTTCTTC; CDR3: CASSPPGTSGAYNEQFF
J: TRBJ2-1; D: -; size: -; V: TRBV11-2; DNA: TGTGCCAGCAGCGAACAGGGCCATGAGCAGTTCTTC; CDR3: CASSEQGHEQFF
J: TRBJ2-3; D: TRBD1; size: -; V: TRBV4-2; DNA: TGTGCCAGCAGCCAAGAGTCAGGGGGTACAGATACGCAGTATTTT; CDR3: CASSQESGGTDTQYF
J: TRBJ1-2; D: TRBD1; size: -; V: TRBV28; DNA: TGTGCCAGCTCCGGAATCGACAGGGCTCCTAACTATGGCTACACCTTC; CDR3: CASSGIDRAPNYGYTF
J: TRBJ1-1; D: -; size: -; V: TRBV30; DNA: TGTGCCTGGAGTGTACCAGGGTGGGGTGGCACTGAAGCTTTCTTT; CDR3: CAWSVPGWGGTEAFF
J: TRBJ2-1; D: TRBD2; size: -; V: TRBV6-5; DNA: TGTGCCAGCAATCTAGCGGGAGACTACAATGAGCAGTTCTTC; CDR3: CASNLAGDYNEQFF
J: TRBJ2-6; D: -; size: once; V: TRBV28; DNA: TGTGCCAGCAGGCACAGCTCTGGGGCCAACGTCCTGACTTTC; CDR3: CASRHSSGANVLTF
J: TRBJ2-5; D: -; size: -; V: TRBV4-3; DNA: TGCGCCAGCAGCCAAGGGATAACAGGGAGCCAAGAGACCCAGTACTTC; CDR3: CASSQGITGSQETQYF
J: TRBJ2-3; D: TRBD1; size: once; V: TRBV4-1; DNA: TGCGCCAGCAGCCAGACCCCAGGGGGCGGCGCAGATACGCAGTATTTT; CDR3: CASSQTPGGGADTQYF
J: TRBJ2-1; D: TRBD2; size: -; V: TRBV9; DNA: TGTGCCAGCAGCGCTAGCGGGAGGGCCGAAGGCAATGAGCAGTTCTTC; CDR3: CASSASGRAEGNEQFF
J: TRBJ1-1; D: -; size: -; V: TRBV2; DNA: TGTGCCAGCAGTGGAAGACAGATGAACACTGAAGCTTTCTTT; CDR3: CASSGRQMNTEAFF
J: TRBJ1-5; D: -; size: -; V: TRBV28; DNA: TGTGCCAGCAGCTCTGAGTGGAATCAGCCCCAGCATTTT; CDR3: CASSSEWNQPQHF
J: TRBJ2-2; D: -; size: -; V: TRBV7-3; DNA: TGTGCCAGCAGCCGTTTCGGGAACACCGGGGAGCTGTTTTTT; CDR3: CASSRFGNTGELFF
J: TRBJ2-5; D: TRBD2; size: -; V: TRBV7-3; DNA: TGTGCCAGCAGTCCGGGACTAGCGGTCCAAGAGACCCAGTACTTC; CDR3: CASSPGLAVQETQYF
J: TRBJ2-4; D: -; size: -; V: TRBV11-2; DNA: TGTGCCAGCAGCTTATTTCATACTACGGCCAAAAACATTCAGTACTTC; CDR3: CASSLFHTTAKNIQYF
J: TRBJ1-1; D: -; size: -; V: TRBV18; DNA: TGTGCCAGCTCACCATATTCCCAGGCTCCAGGGGTGGTATCTGAAGCTTTCTTT; CDR3: CASSPYSQAPGVVSEAFF
J: TRBJ1-2; D: -; size: -; V: TRBV5-3; DNA: TGTGCCAGAAGGAACAGGGTCAAGGTTGGCTACACCTTC; CDR3: CARRNRVKVGYTF
J: TRBJ1-2; D: -; size: -; V: TRBV28; DNA: TGTGCCAGCAGTTTATTGAGCGGGGGGCACTATGGCTACACCTTC; CDR3: CASSLLSGGHYGYTF
J: TRBJ2-5; D: TRBD1; size: -; V: TRBV9; DNA: TGTGCCAGCAGCAGTCGACAGGGTGGTCGGGAGACCCAGTACTTC; CDR3: CASSSRQGGRETQYF
J: TRBJ2-1; D: TRBD2; size: -; V: TRBV19; DNA: TGTGCCAGTAGTATAGTGGCTAGCGGCAATGAGCAGTTCTTC; CDR3: CASSIVASGNEQFF
J: TRBJ2-3; D: -; size: -; V: TRBV7-2; DNA: TGTGCCAGCAGCTTAGGGCGGTCTAGCACAGATACGCAGTATTTT; CDR3: CASSLGRSSTDTQYF
J: TRBJ1-1; D: TRBD1; size: -; V: TRBV7-8; DNA: TGTGCCAGCAGCTCTGACAGGGTGGGCACTGAAGCTTTCTTT; CDR3: CASSSDRVGTEAFF
J: TRBJ1-2; D: TRBD1; size: -; V: TRBV18; DNA: TGTGCCAGCTCTCCCTGGACAGGGGAGAGCATAGCTAACTATGGCTACACCTTC; CDR3: CASSPWTGESIANYGYTF
J: TRBJ1-2; D: -; size: -; V: TRBV7-9; DNA: TGTGCCAGCAGCTTAGCATTTACTGGGCGTGCTAACTATGGCTACACCTTC; CDR3: CASSLAFTGRANYGYTF
J: TRBJ1-1; D: -; size: -; V: TRBV5-1; DNA: TGCGCCAGCAGCTTGGTTAAACGGACTGAAGCTTTCTTT; CDR3: CASSLVKRTEAFF
J: TRBJ2-3; D: TRBD2; size: -; V: TRBV5-1; DNA: TGCGCCAGCAGCTTTAGTCCGACTAGCGGAGGGAGCACAGATACGCAGTATTTT; CDR3: CASSFSPTSGGSTDTQYF
J: TRBJ1-2; D: -; size: -; V: TRBV9; DNA: TGTGCCAGCAGCGTAGGAAACGGACACATCTATGGCTACACCTTC; CDR3: CASSVGNGHIYGYTF
J: TRBJ2-3; D: TRBD2; size: -; V: TRBV10-3; DNA: TGTGCCATCAGTGAGTCCCGCGGGAGGGGCGCAGATACGCAGTATTTT; CDR3: CAISESRGRGADTQYF